This T cell receptor (beta chain) was identified during a study of CD8 T cells in Susac syndrome. Looked up from germline, CDR1 is KGHDR and CDR2 is SFDVKD. Trimming at V came to 9 bases and at J to 5 bases, leaving 8 bases not matched to a gene. The CDR3 spans 14 residues. A quantity of about 0.5 to 1 ug RNA underwent reverse transcription using random hexamers. TCRdb processed the immunoSEQ multiplex PCR reads anew with MiXCR; each CDR3 protein has one entry. The table includes 200,000 or so distinct CDR3 sequences, roughly 95% detected once. From blood CD8+ and CD4+ T cells, the TCR beta chain was sequenced.

This clonotype was sampled from a human donor with multiple sclerosis. Sequencing was carried out using CD4+ T cells from PBMCs. The rearrangement links TRBV24-1 to TRBJ2-5; 10 nucleotides agree with TRBD2. CDR3 DNA: TGTGCCACCGGTCTAGCGGGAGCGGTGGAGACCCAGTACTTC. Translated, it gives CATGLAGAVETQYF.